These T cell receptor beta chains were read from a single sample in a study of T cell responses to AZD1222 COVID-19 vaccine. Data came from immunoSEQ multiplex PCR; TCRdb stores just in-frame clones and leaves some out. The table records 150,000 to 200,000 clones, 88% of them present only once. This specimen consisted of peripheral blood, obtained on day 0 of AZD1222 vaccination. Every receptor here comes from an adult in good health. The CDR3 runs from the conserved cysteine through the conserved F or W. A D gene is named only where the DNA matches it firmly. Part of the rows lack a size; the others show once, few, many or a class for expanded clones.

>few|-|TRBJ1-1|TRBV6-2/TRBV6-3
CASSSALGGGREAFF
TGTGCCAGCAGCTCCGCGTTGGGAGGGGGGAGAGAAGCTTTCTTT
>-|-|TRBJ1-1|TRBV5-4
CASSLVGAANTEAFF
TGTGCCAGCAGCTTGGTTGGGGCAGCCAACACTGAAGCTTTCTTT
>-|-|TRBJ1-2|TRBV6-5
CASSYSKSGGNYGYTF
TGTGCCAGCAGTTACTCGAAATCGGGAGGGAACTATGGCTACACCTTC
>-|TRBD1|TRBJ1-5|TRBV28
CASSEGGLSNQPQHF
TGTGCCAGCAGCGAAGGGGGCCTTAGCAATCAGCCCCAGCATTTT
>-|TRBD1|TRBJ2-7|TRBV10-2
CATHRGRESYEQYF
TGCGCCACCCACAGGGGCCGGGAATCCTACGAGCAGTACTTC
>-|-|TRBJ2-7|TRBV12-2
CASRLAGASGKQYF
TGTGCAAGTCGCTTAGCTGGTGCTAGCGGGAAGCAGTACTTC
>-|-|TRBJ2-5|TRBV28
CASSLLSQQETQYF
TGTGCCAGCAGTTTATTAAGTCAGCAAGAGACCCAGTACTTC
>-|-|TRBJ1-2|TRBV29-1
CSVGGAHGYTF
TGCAGCGTTGGGGGGGCCCATGGCTACACCTTC
>-|-|TRBJ1-1|TRBV5-1
CASSLEEQGGTEAFF
TGCGCCAGCAGCTTGGAGGAGCAGGGAGGCACTGAAGCTTTCTTT
>-|-|TRBJ1-2|TRBV2
CASSGMGASYGYTF
TGTGCCAGCAGTGGGATGGGGGCCAGCTATGGCTACACCTTC
>-|-|TRBJ2-1|TRBV21-1
CASSKGTSCYEQFF
TGTGCCAGCAGCAAAGGGACTAGCTGCTATGAGCAGTTCTTC
>-|-|TRBJ1-1|TRBV5-1
CARTENTEAFF
TGCGCCAGGACAGAGAACACTGAAGCTTTCTTT
>-|TRBD1|TRBJ1-3|TRBV28
CASSLWTGFGNTIYF
TGTGCCAGCAGTTTATGGACAGGGTTTGGTAACACCATATATTTT
>-|-|TRBJ2-2|TRBV11-2
CASSLAGVGTGELFF
TGTGCCAGCAGCTTAGCAGGGGTGGGCACCGGGGAGCTGTTTTTT
>-|-|TRBJ2-7|TRBV28
CASRNDISEQYF
TGTGCCAGCAGGAATGATATCTCCGAGCAGTACTTC
>-|-|TRBJ2-7|TRBV12-3/TRBV12-4
CASSSSYYEQYF
TGTGCCAGCAGTTCGAGCTACTACGAGCAGTACTTC
>-|TRBD2|TRBJ2-2|TRBV14
CASSPLAGVTGELFF
TGTGCCAGCAGCCCACTAGCGGGGGTCACCGGGGAGCTGTTTTTT
>-|-|TRBJ1-1|TRBV24-1
CATSDLTDTEAFF
TGTGCCACCAGTGATTTGACGGACACTGAAGCTTTCTTT
>-|-|TRBJ1-1|TRBV5-1
CASGGAGATEAFF
TGCGCCAGCGGGGGCGCAGGGGCCACTGAAGCTTTCTTT
>-|TRBD1|TRBJ2-3|TRBV4-1
CASRTRDRGYGDTQYF
TGCGCCAGCAGGACTAGGGACAGGGGGTACGGAGATACGCAGTATTTT
>-|-|TRBJ2-1|TRBV20-1
CSAREGHEQFF
TGCAGTGCTAGAGAAGGGCATGAGCAGTTCTTC
>-|-|TRBJ1-2|TRBV5-4
CASSLAGRDYGYTF
TGTGCCAGCAGCTTGGCAGGGAGGGACTATGGCTACACCTTC
>-|-|TRBJ2-2|TRBV15
CATSRDQSPNTGELFF
TGTGCCACCAGCAGAGACCAGAGCCCGAACACCGGGGAGCTGTTTTTT
>-|TRBD1|TRBJ1-5|TRBV9
CASSVEGDSRQPQHF
TGTGCCAGCAGCGTAGAAGGGGACAGCCGACAGCCCCAGCATTTT
>-|-|TRBJ1-3|TRBV5-1
CASSLEWGNTIYF
TGCGCCAGCAGCTTGGAATGGGGAAACACCATATATTTT
>-|TRBD1|TRBJ1-2|TRBV5-4
CASSIWTGSGYTF
TGTGCCAGCAGCATTTGGACAGGGAGCGGCTACACCTTC
>-|-|TRBJ2-7|TRBV19
CASSISGYEQYF
TGTGCCAGTAGTATAAGCGGTTACGAGCAGTACTTC
>-|-|TRBJ2-6|TRBV7-3
CASSLTASGANVLTF
TGTGCCAGCAGTTTGACGGCCTCTGGGGCCAACGTCCTGACTTTC
>-|-|TRBJ1-6|TRBV11-2
CASSLVSGSFNSPLHF
TGTGCCAGCAGCTTAGTTTCGGGTAGTTTTAATTCACCCCTCCACTTT
>-|TRBD1|TRBJ1-6|TRBV7-2
CASSLGGDRNSPLHF
TGTGCCAGCAGCTTAGGGGGGGACAGGAATTCACCCCTCCACTTT
>-|-|TRBJ1-2|TRBV3-1/TRBV3-2
CASSHVDPRLHGYTF
TGTGCCAGCAGCCATGTCGACCCCCGTCTCCATGGCTACACCTTC
>-|-|TRBJ1-1|TRBV7-8
CASSLAADSGLKAFF
TGTGCCAGCAGCTTAGCGGCGGACAGTGGTTTAAAGGCTTTCTTT
>-|TRBD1|TRBJ1-5|TRBV6-5
CASRWTGSNQPQHF
TGTGCCAGCAGGTGGACAGGGAGCAATCAGCCCCAGCATTTT
>-|-|TRBJ2-3|TRBV12-5
CASGLGTHTDTQYF
TGTGCTAGTGGTTTGGGGACACACACAGATACGCAGTATTTT
>-|TRBD1|TRBJ2-5|TRBV19
CATLKTGGNQETQYF
TGTGCCACCCTTAAGACAGGGGGAAACCAAGAGACCCAGTACTTC
>-|-|TRBJ1-5|TRBV27
CASRRQDSINQPQHF
TGTGCCAGCAGGAGACAGGACTCCATCAATCAGCCCCAGCATTTT
>once|-|TRBJ1-2|TRBV10-3
CAIKLGPETSGYTF
TGTGCCATCAAATTGGGGCCTGAAACGAGTGGCTACACCTTC
>-|TRBD1|TRBJ2-2|TRBV2
CASGTGVTGELFF
TGTGCCAGCGGGACAGGGGTAACCGGGGAGCTGTTTTTT
>-|TRBD1|TRBJ2-7|TRBV18
CASSDRGVHEQYF
TGTGCCAGCTCAGACAGGGGAGTTCACGAGCAGTACTTC
>-|TRBD1|TRBJ2-1|TRBV7-8
CASSSNRGYNEQFF
TGTGCCAGCAGCTCTAACAGGGGCTACAATGAGCAGTTCTTC
>-|TRBD2|TRBJ2-3|TRBV5-1
CASRPGLAGGRGRDTQYF
TGCGCCAGCAGACCCGGACTAGCGGGGGGGCGAGGTAGGGATACGCAGTATTTT
>-|-|TRBJ1-1|TRBV11-2
CASSLVGAEAEAFF
TGTGCCAGCAGCTTAGTCGGGGCCGAGGCTGAAGCTTTCTTT
>-|TRBD2|TRBJ2-5|TRBV7-9
CASRRTSGAMETQYF
TGTGCCAGCAGAAGGACTAGCGGGGCTATGGAGACCCAGTACTTC
>-|-|TRBJ1-2|TRBV9
CASSVGDLARGYTF
TGTGCCAGCAGCGTGGGGGACCTGGCTAGAGGCTACACCTTC
>-|-|TRBJ1-3|TRBV5-4
CASSPGKGRGQGNTIYF
TGTGCCAGCAGCCCGGGAAAGGGCCGGGGGCAAGGAAACACCATATATTTT
>-|-|TRBJ1-5|TRBV6-1
CASSETGGGQPQHF
TGTGCCAGCAGTGAAACGGGGGGCGGTCAGCCCCAGCATTTT
>-|-|TRBJ1-1|TRBV28
CASSLQRNTEAFF
TGTGCCAGCAGTTTGCAGAGGAACACTGAAGCTTTCTTT
>-|-|TRBJ2-1|TRBV7-8
CASSLNPRGNEQFF
TGTGCCAGCAGCTTGAACCCGCGGGGTAATGAGCAGTTCTTC
>-|-|TRBJ1-2|TRBV4-1
CASSHLIPLGQGVYGYTF
TGCGCCAGCAGCCATCTTATCCCCCTCGGGCAGGGAGTCTACGGCTACACCTTC
>-|TRBD2|TRBJ2-3|TRBV2
CASKTSGGADTDTQYF
TGTGCCAGCAAGACTAGCGGGGGGGCTGACACAGATACGCAGTATTTT
>few|-|TRBJ2-1|TRBV27
CASSFSSYNEQFF
TGTGCCAGCAGTTTTAGCTCCTACAATGAGCAGTTCTTC
>-|-|TRBJ2-1|TRBV19
CASSSGLYNEQFF
TGTGCCAGTAGTAGCGGGTTATACAATGAGCAGTTCTTC
>-|TRBD1|TRBJ2-7|TRBV29-1
CNGGTGAYEQYF
TGCAACGGTGGGACAGGGGCCTACGAGCAGTACTTC
>-|TRBD1|TRBJ1-1|TRBV2
CASSPGTGGGEAFF
TGTGCCAGCAGTCCCGGGACAGGGGGCGGTGAAGCTTTCTTT
>-|TRBD1|TRBJ1-6|TRBV5-1
CASSPKDRFLSPLHF
TGCGCCAGCAGCCCAAAGGACAGGTTTCTTTCACCCCTCCACTTT
>-|-|TRBJ2-6|TRBV3-1/TRBV3-2
CASSQGVSGANVLTF
TGTGCCAGCAGCCAGGGGGTCTCTGGGGCCAACGTCCTGACTTTC
>-|-|TRBJ1-2|TRBV13
CASSLGAYGYTF
TGTGCCAGCAGCTTAGGCGCCTATGGCTACACCTTC
>once|-|TRBJ1-1|TRBV5-1
CASSTNLGGTEAFF
TGCGCCAGCAGCACCAACCTAGGGGGCACTGAAGCTTTCTTT
>-|-|TRBJ1-3|TRBV5-8
CASSWGLESSGNTIYF
TGTGCCAGCAGCTGGGGGTTAGAGAGCTCTGGAAACACCATATATTTT
>-|TRBD1|TRBJ2-1|TRBV5-4
CASSLEGQYNEQFF
TGTGCCAGCAGCTTGGAGGGACAGTACAATGAGCAGTTCTTC